The TCR beta chain described here comes from a study of T cell responses to AZD1222 COVID-19 vaccine. Trimming took off 7 bases at V and 1 base at J, with 14 bases between the two ends. CDR3 length equals 15 residues. CDR1 and CDR2 from the germline V gene are LNHDA and SQIVND (reference sequence). Produced via immunoSEQ multiplex PCR; TCRdb's table is partial and in-frame only. Among 150,000 or so clones listed, 85% to 95% were seen once. This clonotype was sampled from an adult in good health. This chain joins TRBV19 and TRBJ2-1; D gene ambiguous. Source: peripheral blood, taken on day 0 of AZD1222 vaccination. CDR3 protein: CASTTETRSYNEQFF. DNA of the CDR3: TGTGCCAGTACCACCGAGACGCGGTCCTACAATGAGCAGTTCTTC.